This T cell receptor beta chain was identified during a study of naive and memory T cell subsets. This clonotype appeared many times. An equimolar mix of two oligonucleotides served as the beta constant-region primer for TRBC1 and TRBC2. TCRdb reprocessed the UMI-ligation and nested PCR reads via MiXCR and lists one record per CDR3 protein. The table shows 81,000 or so distinct CDR3 sequences, with about 7% occurring only once. Losses at the gene ends were 5 bases for V and 3 bases for J; bases not matched to a gene: 4. The germline gives CDR1 SGHAT, CDR2 FQNNGV. This CDR3 has 15 amino acids. The chain uses TRBV11-2 and TRBJ2-1, with TRBD2 matching over 10 bases. The TCR sequence derives from a human donor in good health. What was sequenced was central memory CD4+ T cells from blood. In DNA, the CDR3 is TGTGCCAGCAGCCCCCGGACTAGCGGCTACAATGAGCAGTTCTTC. Translated, it gives CASSPRTSGYNEQFF.